The sequence of this TCR beta chain was determined in a study of shared clonotypes between healthy human individuals. On this clone itself: What it binds is not known.

The study separated CD4+ cells into CD45RA+ naive and CD45RA-negative memory subsets. CDR3 length: 16 amino acids. Germline CDR1 SGDLS, CDR2 YYNGEE. Trimming left V 0 bases short and J 0 bases short, with 10 bases between. Study results and caveats: Across a handful of donors, naive CD4 shared 5% to 6%, naive CD8 more than 3%, memory CD4 roughly 2.2%, memory CD8 about 0.4%. Larger richness was generally estimated for naive than memory subsets.

Authors' data handling: In the immunoSEQ data, sequences were junction-only and lacked quality scores, so filtering differed. Only in-frame clones appear in the TCRdb table, and some are missing; sequencing was by immunoSEQ multiplex PCR. V and J calls and clone size are given by that table; D and trimming were obtained from the DNA. The sample includes over 950,000 clones, roughly 80% of them seen just once. This clonotype originated in a man between 18 and 29 years old in good health. Some clones in this sample may be carry-over from other donors' samples. Sample: memory CD4+ T cells from PBMCs. As to subset: CD45RA-negative fraction. The chain combines TRBV9 with TRBJ2-1; D uncertain. The CDR3 reads CASSVAPRSSYNEQFF. As DNA, the CDR3 is TGTGCCAGCAGCGTAGCCCCGAGGAGCTCCTACAATGAGCAGTTCTTC.